Below are 27 T cell receptor beta chains sequenced from a single sample in a study of T cell repertoires in cytomegalovirus infection. Their antigen targets remain unknown. TCRdb passed the reads through MiXCR, listing each CDR3 protein once. The sample includes 600,000 to 700,000 distinct CDR3 sequences, roughly 36% of them seen just once. The starting material was cultured PBMCs, obtained from culture after CMV antigen stimulation. The receptors were sampled from a human donor in good health (CMV status not recorded). Some clones in this sample may be carry-over from other donors' samples.

Only a few counts were recorded for this clonotype. This chain connects TRBV6-5 to TRBJ2-3; 8 positions agree with TRBD2. The germline CDR1 and CDR2 sequences are MNHEY and SVGAGI. The CDR3 consists of 16 residues. J was trimmed by 4 bases and V by 6 bases; bases with no gene match: 12. DNA of the CDR3: TGTGCCAGCAGCCTCGACGGACTAGCCGACCCAGATACGCAGTATTTT. Its translation: CASSLDGLADPDTQYF.

This clonotype was seen at least ten times. This chain connects TRBV7-2 to TRBJ2-7; D is undetermined. V lost 3 bases, J lost 0 bases, and 15 bases lay in between. From germline, CDR1 is SGHTA and CDR2 FQGNSA. The CDR3 runs 16 residues. The DNA for the CDR3 is TGTGCCAGCAGCTTGACACAGTACCTGAGCTCCTACGAGCAGTACTTC. Protein sequence: CASSLTQYLSSYEQYF.

The chain carries TRBV12-3 or TRBV12-4 and TRBJ1-1; no definite D call. The length of the CDR3 is 13 residues. Trimming stripped 7 bases from V and 11 bases from J, with 20 bases between. CDR3 sequence reads: CASTPGRETWAFF. DNA of the CDR3: TGTGCCAGCACCCCTGGGAGGGAGACTTGGGCTTTCTTT.

The rearrangement uses TRBV6-1 and TRBJ1-5; 7 nucleotides line up with TRBD1. Germline assignment: CDR1 MNHNS and CDR2 SASEGT. This CDR3 spans 14 amino acids. Unmatched junction bases numbered 5, after V lost 7 bases and J lost 2 bases. The CDR3 reads CASTDRVGNQPQHF. In DNA, the CDR3 is TGTGCCAGCACTGACAGGGTTGGCAATCAGCCCCAGCATTTT.

This chain connects TRBV7-9 to TRBJ2-7; no clear D. The CDR3 covers 14 residues. Germline V lookup: CDR1 SEHNR, CDR2 FQNEAQ (reference sequence). V gave up 5 bases and J gave up 3 bases, with 14 bases separating them. The CDR3 coding sequence is TGTGCCAGCAGCCGATTGGAATCCAACTACGAGCAGTACTTC. It yields the protein CASSRLESNYEQYF.

Written as DNA, the CDR3 is TGTGCCAGCAGAAGACATCCTACCGGGACTAGCGGGAACAATGAGCAGTTCTTC. Amino acid sequence: CASRRHPTGTSGNNEQFF. The genes are TRBV2 and TRBJ2-1; 13 positions agree with TRBD2. CDR1 is SNHLY and CDR2 is FYNNEI in the germline V gene. There are 18 residues in the CDR3. V dropped 6 bases and J dropped 5; count of bases not matched to a gene: 13.

Here the CDR3 DNA reads TGTGCCAGCAGGAACGCCGACAGGGGAACAGAAAAACTGTTTTTT. The encoded protein is CASRNADRGTEKLFF. The chain joins TRBV28 to TRBJ1-4; 8 bases align to TRBD1. CDR1 is MDHEN, CDR2 SYDVKM, per germline. V was pared by 6 bases and J by 8 bases, with 11 bases of the junction left unmatched. The CDR3 sequence is 15 residues long.

There are many counts of this clonotype. This sequence joins TRBV7-2 and TRBJ2-5, with 7 positions matching TRBD1. CDR1 SGHTA and CDR2 FQGNSA come from the germline V gene. The CDR3 loop spans 14 amino acids. With 6 bases clipped from V and 1 base from J, the junction kept 5 bases outside the gene matches. CDR3 residues: CASSPRTGQETQYF. CDR3 bases: TGTGCCAGCAGTCCCCGGACAGGCCAAGAGACCCAGTACTTC.

V is TRBV7-9 and J is TRBJ1-5; no clear D. CDR1 is SEHNR, CDR2 FQNEAQ, per germline (reference sequence). The V end was cut by 5 bases, the J end by 6 bases, with 17 bases between. This CDR3 has 15 amino acids. This CDR3 reads CASSPGIQIPQPQHF. The CDR3 DNA follows: TGTGCCAGCAGCCCGGGGATCCAGATCCCTCAGCCCCAGCATTTT.

This clonotype was counted only a few times. The chain combines TRBV20-1 with TRBJ1-6, with unresolved D. There are 14 residues in the CDR3. The germline V gene has CDR1 DFQATT and CDR2 SNEGSKA (reference sequence). Trimming shortened V by 5 bases and J by 2 bases, and 10 bases separated the two germline ends. The CDR3 spells CSAPSGTYNSPLHF. CDR3 nucleotide sequence: TGCAGTGCTCCTAGTGGGACCTATAATTCACCCCTCCACTTT.

This clonotype was picked up many times. The rearrangement uses TRBV6-6 and TRBJ1-1; D is possibly TRBD1 (6 bases). CDR1 is MNHNY and CDR2 is SVGAGI in the germline V gene (reference sequence). Trimming cost V 6 bases and J 8 bases, with 22 bases left between them. The CDR3 is 15 amino acids. The CDR3 is CASRQIAADSREAFF. CDR3 DNA sequence: TGTGCCAGCAGACAAATCGCCGCGGACAGTAGGGAAGCTTTCTTT.

This clonotype was counted only a few times. The DNA of the CDR3 is TGTGCCAGCAGCCCCATGGGACCGACGCTCGGCAGCACCTTC. This sequence encodes CASSPMGPTLGSTF. The chain combines TRBV7-6 with TRBJ1-2; D perhaps matches TRBD1 (5 bases). The CDR3 has 14 residues. Germline CDR1 is SGHVS and CDR2 is FNYEAQ. Deletions cut 5 bases from V and 13 bases from J, with 23 bases between.

This clonotype was observed at least ten times. The chain couples TRBV7-2 to TRBJ2-1; 9 bases agree with TRBD2. Losses at the gene ends were 3 bases for V and 3 bases for J; bases not matched to a gene: 6. The CDR3 loop spans 16 amino acids. Per germline, CDR1 SGHTA and CDR2 FQGNSA. CDR3 nucleotides: TGTGCCAGCAGCTTTTTAGCGGGAGTCGACTACAATGAGCAGTTCTTC. Amino acids: CASSFLAGVDYNEQFF.

This rearrangement joins TRBV27 to TRBJ2-3, with TRBD2 as a possible D gene (8 bases). Germline V gene data show CDR1 as MNHEY and CDR2 as SMNVEV (reference sequence). The CDR3 is 16 residues long. Trimming took 6 bases from V and 9 from J, leaving 25 bases between them. CDR3 in DNA: TGTGCCAGCAGCCCCAGGGGGAGCGGGGGATCGGGGACGCAGTATTTT. Translated: CASSPRGSGGSGTQYF.

This clonotype has just a few counts. V usage is TRBV7-7 and J usage is TRBJ2-1; a weak D match, TRBD1 (6 bases). Germline CDR1 reads SSHAT; CDR2 reads FNYEAQ (reference sequence). V lost 5 bases and J 2 bases, leaving 13 bases between the germline ends. The CDR3 consists of 15 residues. The CDR3: CASSLNAGAYNEQFF. Here the CDR3 DNA reads TGTGCCAGCAGCCTTAATGCAGGGGCCTACAATGAGCAGTTCTTC.

Worth noting for this clonotype: The CDR3 does not end in the conserved phenylalanine or tryptophan, so this is likely a read error. V gene TRBV19 combines with J gene TRBJ2-5, with D possibly matching TRBD2 (5 bases). Germline V gives CDR1 LNHDA, CDR2 SQIVND (reference sequence). This CDR3 has 14 residues. V lost 5 bases, J lost 3 bases, and 13 bases lay in between. As DNA, the CDR3 is TGTGCCAGTAGTCCCAGGAGCGGAGAAGAGACCCAGTACCTC. This sequence encodes CASSPRSGEETQYL.

This clonotype was recorded a few times. This rearrangement joins TRBV27 to TRBJ1-2; D is unclear. The length of the CDR3 is 13 residues. Trimming removed 2 bases from V and 6 bases from J, with 10 bases in between. CDR1 is MNHEY and CDR2 is SMNVEV in the germline V gene (reference sequence). The CDR3 nucleotides read TGTGCCAGCAGTTTACGAGGGTTTAATGGCTACACCTTC. The encoded protein is CASSLRGFNGYTF.

This clonotype was detected only a few times. The chain employs TRBV7-2 and TRBJ2-2, with no clear D. CDR3 length equals 14 residues. Germline V gene sequence: CDR1 SGHTA, CDR2 FQGNSA. Trimming removed 5 bases from V and 4 bases from J, with 11 bases in between. The CDR3 region is CASSPSERTGELFF. The CDR3 DNA follows: TGTGCCAGCAGCCCGTCGGAGCGCACCGGGGAGCTGTTTTTT.

In its sample, this clonotype was seen a few times. The chain joins TRBV4-1 to TRBJ2-3; 7 nucleotides align to TRBD2. This CDR3 region has 16 residues. The germline CDR1 and CDR2 sequences are MGHRA and YSYEKL. V was pared by 0 bases and J by 9 bases, with 12 bases of the junction left unmatched. The CDR3 bases are TGCGCCAGCAGCCAAGAAAGGGTGGGACTATCGGCAACGCAGTATTTT. It specifies CASSQERVGLSATQYF.

This chain joins TRBV10-3 and TRBJ1-2, with D possibly TRBD1 on 5 matching bases. The CDR3 has 16 residues. Germline values: CDR1 ENHRY, CDR2 SYGVKD. Trimming left V 0 bases short and J 7 bases short, with 18 bases between. The CDR3, as DNA: TGTGCCATCAGTGAGTCCGGGTACAGTGGGGCTGGTGGCTACACCTTC. Translated: CAISESGYSGAGGYTF.

This clonotype was counted at least ten times. J is TRBJ1-1 and V is TRBV7-2; D is undetermined. The V gene's germline CDR1 is SGHTA and CDR2 FQGNSA. CDR3 length: 13 residues. The germline V and J ends were trimmed by 0 bases and 8 bases, with 10 bases remaining between them. Written as DNA, the CDR3 is TGTGCCAGCAGCTTAGCTGGCCAGCAAGAAGCTTTCTTT. Protein: CASSLAGQQEAFF.

The gene calls are TRBV6-5 and TRBJ2-7; a possible D gene is TRBD1 (5 bases). V shed 0 bases and J shed 4 bases, with 16 bases lying between them. The CDR3 runs 16 residues. CDR1 is MNHEY, CDR2 SVGAGI, per germline. The CDR3 bases are TGTGCCAGCAGTTACTCGGTGGTTAGGGGCCATTACGAGCAGTACTTC. Its translation: CASSYSVVRGHYEQYF.

This clonotype was counted a few times. This sequence joins TRBV7-9 and TRBJ2-5; the match to TRBD2 covers 13 bases. The CDR3 has 16 amino acids. Germline-derived CDR1 and CDR2 are SEHNR and FQNEAQ (reference sequence). Unmatched junction bases numbered 5, after V lost 6 bases and J lost 1 base. This CDR3 reads CASSRWTSGSQETQYF. The CDR3 nucleotides are TGTGCCAGCAGTCGATGGACTAGCGGGAGCCAAGAGACCCAGTACTTC.

This clonotype was detected only a few times. V and J are TRBV20-1 and TRBJ1-1, with 7 bases fitting TRBD1. The CDR3 consists of 14 residues. Germline trimming cut 6 bases from V and 4 bases from J; bases unmatched to any gene: 11. Germline V gene data show CDR1 as DFQATT and CDR2 as SNEGSKA (reference sequence). The DNA of the CDR3 is TGCAGTGCCGCACACCTGCAGGGGGGCACTGAAGCTTTCTTT. This sequence encodes CSAAHLQGGTEAFF.

This clonotype was counted a few times. The chain is built from TRBV6-6 and TRBJ2-5; 9 bases match TRBD1. The J segment lost 5 bases and the V segment lost 0 bases, leaving 10 bases of the junction unmatched. The V gene's germline CDR1 is MNHNY and CDR2 SVGAGI (reference sequence). The CDR3 sequence is 17 residues long. Here the CDR3 DNA reads TGTGCCAGCAGTTACTCGCCGGGACAGGGTGTTCGGGAGACCCAGTACTTC. It yields the protein CASSYSPGQGVRETQYF.

This chain connects TRBV5-1 to TRBJ2-3; a possible D gene is TRBD2 (6 bases). Deletions cut 3 bases from V and 1 base from J, with 15 bases between. Germline assignment: CDR1 SGHRS and CDR2 YFSETQ. This CDR3 is built from 16 residues. Here the CDR3 DNA reads TGCGCCAGCAGCTCCCTGGTAGCGGTAGGCACAGATACGCAGTATTTT. It is translated as CASSSLVAVGTDTQYF.

CDR3 in amino acids: CASSGLAFSFNEQFF. As DNA, the CDR3 is TGTGCCAGCAGCGGACTAGCGTTTTCATTCAATGAGCAGTTCTTC. The chain couples TRBV2 to TRBJ2-1, with 9 nucleotides matching TRBD2. V lost 6 bases to trimming and J lost 6 bases; unmatched junction nucleotides: 9. CDR3 length equals 15 residues. Germline V CDR1 and CDR2: SNHLY, FYNNEI. The whole variable domain, filled in from reference TRBV2 and TRBJ2-1, reads EPEVTQTPSHQVTQMGQEVILRCVPISNHLYFYWYRQILGQKVEFLVSFYNNEISEKSEIFDDQFSVERPDGSNFTLKIRSTKLEDSAMYFCASSGLAFSFNEQFFGPGTRLTVL.